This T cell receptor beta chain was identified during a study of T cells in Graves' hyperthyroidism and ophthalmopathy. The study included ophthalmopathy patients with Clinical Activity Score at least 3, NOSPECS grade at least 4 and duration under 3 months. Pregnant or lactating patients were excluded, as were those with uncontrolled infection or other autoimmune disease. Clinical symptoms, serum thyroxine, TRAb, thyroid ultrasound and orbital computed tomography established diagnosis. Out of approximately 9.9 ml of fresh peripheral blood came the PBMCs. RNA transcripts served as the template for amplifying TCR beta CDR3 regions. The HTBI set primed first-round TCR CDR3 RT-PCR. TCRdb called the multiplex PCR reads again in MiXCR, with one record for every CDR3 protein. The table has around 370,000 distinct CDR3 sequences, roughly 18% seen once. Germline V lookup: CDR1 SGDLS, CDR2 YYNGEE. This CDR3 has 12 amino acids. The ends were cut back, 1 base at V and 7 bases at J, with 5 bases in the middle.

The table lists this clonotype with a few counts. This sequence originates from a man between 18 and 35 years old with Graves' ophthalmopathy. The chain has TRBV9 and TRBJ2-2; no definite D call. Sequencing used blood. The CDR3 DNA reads TGTGCCAGCAGCGTAACCGACGGGGAGCTGTTTTTT. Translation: CASSVTDGELFF. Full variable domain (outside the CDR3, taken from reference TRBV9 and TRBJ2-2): DSGVTQTPKHLITATGQRVTLRCSPRSGDLSVYWYQQSLDQGLQFLIQYYNGEERAKGNILERFSAQQFPDLHSELNLSSLELGDSALYFCASSVTDGELFFGEGSRLTVL.